A selection of T cell receptor beta chains follows, all from one sample in a study of blood T cell repertoires in COVID-19. Here immunoSEQ multiplex PCR was the method, and the copy in TCRdb shows in-frame clones only, minus some. The table records 150,000 to 200,000 clones, around 81% of them present only once. Sequencing input: peripheral blood. The receptor set was obtained from a man in his 60s with active or convalescent COVID-19. The CDR3 runs from the conserved cysteine through the conserved F or W. Fields, in order: J gene, V gene, CDR3 protein.

J: TRBJ2-4
V: TRBV12-3/TRBV12-4
CDR3: CASSSRWGDIQYF

J: TRBJ2-1
V: TRBV5-4
CDR3: CASRSTGSSYNEQFF

J: TRBJ2-5
V: TRBV5-5
CDR3: CASSRGQGQETQYF

J: TRBJ2-3
V: TRBV5-1
CDR3: CASSSKPLAGSSTDTQYF

J: TRBJ1-2
V: TRBV11-2
CDR3: CASSSRQGAYYGYTF

J: TRBJ2-2
V: TRBV18
CDR3: CASSPFLADTAGELFF

J: TRBJ2-5
V: TRBV21-1
CDR3: CASSKGAGPRVQETQYF

J: TRBJ2-7
V: TRBV5-1
CDR3: CASSTGQGSEQYF

J: TRBJ2-3
V: TRBV5-4
CDR3: CASSLGSGGQPDTQYF

J: TRBJ2-7
V: TRBV4-1
CDR3: CASSQDGGLLYF

J: TRBJ2-7
V: TRBV4-2
CDR3: CASSQDTEFYEQYF

J: TRBJ1-2
V: TRBV5-1
CDR3: CASSLGQGWYGYTF

J: TRBJ1-2
V: TRBV5-1
CDR3: CASSLDRTNYGYTF

J: TRBJ1-2
V: TRBV10-3
CDR3: CAISESIGQNTNYGYTF

J: TRBJ2-5
V: TRBV5-4
CDR3: CASSLAGRGQETQYF

J: TRBJ1-1
V: TRBV7-2
CDR3: CASSLRGQRTEAFF

J: TRBJ2-3
V: TRBV10-3
CDR3: CAISEGRPDTQYF

J: TRBJ2-2
V: TRBV5-1
CDR3: CASSSSGRETGELFF

J: TRBJ2-1
V: TRBV7-9
CDR3: CASSLGGWVAGEEFF

J: TRBJ2-7
V: TRBV10-2
CDR3: CATRVTSSYEQYF

J: TRBJ2-7
V: TRBV11-2
CDR3: CASSRRRSGGNSSYEQYF

J: TRBJ2-5
V: TRBV10-1
CDR3: CASSESGTGISQETQYF

J: TRBJ2-5
V: TRBV27
CDR3: CASTARAGWGETQYF

J: TRBJ2-7
V: TRBV5-4
CDR3: CASSPGTFNSYEQYF

J: TRBJ1-2
V: TRBV20-1
CDR3: CSAGTGNGYTF

J: TRBJ2-1
V: TRBV9
CDR3: CASSPRTRLGGNEQFF

J: TRBJ1-3
V: TRBV19
CDR3: CASRARSSGNTIYF

J: TRBJ1-1
V: TRBV2
CDR3: CASSGQMNTEAFF

J: TRBJ2-2
V: TRBV18
CDR3: CASSPFALAEGYTGELFF

J: TRBJ2-5
V: TRBV6-1
CDR3: CASSEGSRGGTQTQYF

J: TRBJ2-3
V: TRBV2
CDR3: CASRESRLLSTDTQYF

J: TRBJ1-5
V: TRBV19
CDR3: CASSDRGRGQPQHF

J: TRBJ2-5
V: TRBV9
CDR3: CASSTGQYQETQYF

J: TRBJ1-2
V: TRBV28
CDR3: CASSFRTGVNGYTF

J: TRBJ1-2
V: TRBV5-5
CDR3: CASSSTGPTYGYTF

J: TRBJ2-2
V: TRBV4-1
CDR3: CASSPGVSNTGELFF

J: TRBJ2-3
V: TRBV3-1/TRBV3-2
CDR3: CASSQPGAGRSDTQYF

J: TRBJ1-3
V: TRBV19
CDR3: CASTDPEPSGNTIYF

J: TRBJ2-1
V: TRBV6-1
CDR3: CASSAWGDSGANEQFF

J: TRBJ1-1
V: TRBV10-1
CDR3: CASSELAGGLGTEAFF

J: TRBJ2-1
V: TRBV2
CDR3: CASNSLAGGPLGNEQFF

J: TRBJ1-1
V: TRBV10-1
CDR3: CASSEGTGVTEAFF

J: TRBJ1-1
V: TRBV28
CDR3: CATSVGDSLMNTEAFF

J: TRBJ2-7
V: TRBV4-1
CDR3: CASSQDPTSGSGEQYF

J: TRBJ1-5
V: TRBV6-5
CDR3: CASSFSNQPQHF

J: TRBJ2-7
V: TRBV5-5
CDR3: CASSQVWYEQYF

J: TRBJ2-6
V: TRBV12-3/TRBV12-4
CDR3: CASNKANVLTF

J: TRBJ2-1
V: TRBV11-3
CDR3: CASSPGQASYNEQFF

J: TRBJ1-2
V: TRBV5-6
CDR3: CASSLVPGGVKGTNYGYTF

J: TRBJ1-1
V: TRBV7-3
CDR3: CASSSGGNTEAFF

J: TRBJ1-2
V: TRBV9
CDR3: CASRDRAFPYGYTF

J: TRBJ1-3
V: TRBV5-1
CDR3: CASSLRQTPGNTIYF

J: TRBJ2-1
V: TRBV29-1
CDR3: CSVEVSGLAIYSYNEQFF